The T cell receptor beta chain under discussion was sequenced for a study of graft-versus-host responses after intestinal transplantation. The wider study: Recipients across the board were started on anti-thymocyte globulin induction, then kept on tacrolimus and steroids for around three years. Study results and caveats: In patients with graft-donor T cell macrochimerism, allograft graft-versus-host to host-versus-graft clonal ratios were high. Association was observed between peak circulating GvH clone levels and early post-transplant HvG declines.

After removal of 6 bases from V and 3 bases from J, the junction contained 2 bases not matched to a gene. From germline, CDR1 is MNHNS and CDR2 SASEGT. The CDR3 consists of 13 residues. In the case of this clone: The antigen is not known.

Assay: immunoSEQ multiplex PCR; the TCRdb copy retains only in-frame clones and omits some. The repertoire holds 43,000 or so clones, about 93% seen once, with about 5.5% in the top ten. Material: PBMCs, obtained 750 to 800 days after a first intestinal transplant, on the day of a second. This rearrangement joins TRBV6-1 to TRBJ1-5; 7 nucleotides agree with TRBD1. The origin of this receptor is a human patient who received an intestinal transplant, so some T cells may come from the graft donor. CDR3 DNA sequence: TGTGCCAGCAGGGGACAGCCCAATCAGCCCCAGCATTTT. It encodes CASRGQPNQPQHF.